The 24 T cell receptor beta chains presented below share a single source sample, sequenced in a study of CD8+ T cells in alopecia areata. RNA extraction and reverse transcription yielded cDNA as sequencing template. Assay: immunoSEQ multiplex PCR; the TCRdb copy retains only in-frame clones and omits some. This table has about 200,000 clones, about 62% appearing once. The treatment denotes: oral pan-JAK inhibitor, 5-10 mg twice daily. The sequences come from CD4+ T cells sorted from blood, collected at week 24, from a patient treated with tofacitinib. The source of these receptors is a human donor with alopecia areata.

The chain combines TRBV7-3 with TRBJ1-1; perhaps TRBD1 as D (5 bases). Germline CDR1 reads SGHTA; CDR2 reads FQGTGA. The CDR3 extends over 11 amino acids. Trimming pared 2 bases from V and 8 bases from J, leaving 6 bases between. CDR3 coding DNA: TGTGCCAGCAGCTTAGAGGGGGAAGCTTTCTTT. Protein product: CASSLEGEAFF.

The V call is TRBV25-1, the J call TRBJ1-4, with TRBD1 matching 9 bases. Trimming at V came to 3 bases and at J to 7 bases, leaving 9 bases not matched to a gene. The CDR3 spans 16 residues. Per germline, CDR1 MGHDK and CDR2 SYGVNS. CDR3 nucleotide sequence: TGTGCCAGCAGTGATTTTGGGGGGACAGGGAGTGAAAAACTGTTTTTT. This encodes CASSDFGGTGSEKLFF. Looking up the rest from reference TRBV25-1 and TRBJ1-4 gives the full variable domain: EADIYQTPRYLVIGTGKKITLECSQTMGHDKMYWYQQDPGMELHLIHYSYGVNSTEKGDLSSESTVSRIRTEHFPLTLESARPSHTSQYLCASSDFGGTGSEKLFFGSGTQLSVL.

This rearrangement joins TRBV7-7 to TRBJ2-1, with no clear D. The CDR3 length is 13 residues. V was shortened by 2 bases and J by 6 bases, with 8 bases between the two germline ends. Per the germline V gene, CDR1 is SSHAT and CDR2 is FNYEAQ (reference sequence). The CDR3 loop reads CASSLQASNEQFF. DNA of the CDR3: TGTGCCAGCAGCTTACAAGCATCCAATGAGCAGTTCTTC.

This sequence joins TRBV27 and TRBJ1-5; D is uncertain. Per the germline V gene, CDR1 is MNHEY and CDR2 is SMNVEV (reference sequence). The CDR3 is 16 amino acids. Trimming pared 7 bases from V and 5 bases from J, leaving 21 bases between. The CDR3 here is CASTKLGGVGDQPQHF. The CDR3 DNA is TGTGCCAGCACGAAGCTTGGCGGGGTTGGCGATCAGCCCCAGCATTTT.

The genes are TRBV5-4 and TRBJ1-1; weak D call: TRBD1 (5 bases). Germline loops: CDR1 SGHNT, CDR2 YYREEE (reference sequence). With 4 bases removed from V and 3 bases from J, the gap between germline ends came to 13 bases. CDR3 length equals 14 residues. The CDR3: CASSPQGGHTEAFF. DNA of the CDR3: TGTGCCAGCAGCCCTCAGGGCGGACACACTGAAGCTTTCTTT.

This clone was found a few times. The chain combines TRBV5-1 with TRBJ2-7, with D perhaps matching TRBD1 (6 bases). Germline V gives CDR1 SGHRS, CDR2 YFSETQ. This CDR3 is built from 14 residues. Trimming stripped 5 bases from V and 4 bases from J, with 16 bases between. The CDR3 coding sequence is TGCGCCAGCAGGCCCAGGGGTCAATCTTACGAGCAGTACTTC. Its translation: CASRPRGQSYEQYF. The variable domain in full, completed from reference TRBV5-1 and TRBJ2-7, reads KAGVTQTPRYLIKTRGQQVTLSCSPISGHRSVSWYQQTPGQGLQFLFEYFSETQRNKGNFPGRFSGRQFSNSRSEMNVSTLELGDSALYLCASRPRGQSYEQYFGPGTRLTVT.

As to this clone: Other DNA sequences within the sample encode an identical CDR3. The chain employs TRBV7-2 and TRBJ2-5; TRBD1 aligns across 8 bases. Per germline, CDR1 SGHTA and CDR2 FQGNSA. There are 15 residues in the CDR3. Losses at the gene ends were 1 base for V and 5 bases for J; bases not matched to a gene: 6. CDR3 in amino acids: CASSLGGQGLETQYF. In nucleotides, the CDR3 is TGTGCCAGCAGCTTAGGAGGACAGGGTTTGGAGACCCAGTACTTC. Together with reference TRBV7-2 and TRBJ2-5, the CDR3 gives the full variable domain: GAGVSQSPSNKVTEKGKDVELRCDPISGHTALYWYRQSLGQGLEFLIYFQGNSAPDKSGLPSDRFSAERTGGSVSTLTIQRTQQEDSAVYLCASSLGGQGLETQYFGPGTRLLVL.

This rearrangement joins TRBV4-1 to TRBJ2-2, with D unclear. Trimming took off 3 bases at V and 1 base at J, with 6 bases between the two ends. CDR1 is MGHRA and CDR2 is YSYEKL in the germline V gene. The CDR3 spans 14 residues. The CDR3 is CASSQDRNTGELFF. Written as DNA, the CDR3 is TGCGCCAGCAGCCAGGACCGGAACACCGGGGAGCTGTTTTTT.

The chain couples TRBV30 to TRBJ1-5; a weak D match, TRBD1 (6 bases). Trimming took off 2 bases at V and 3 bases at J, with 11 bases between the two ends. Germline V lookup: CDR1 GTSNPN, CDR2 SVGIG (reference sequence). The CDR3 is 14 residues long. This CDR3 is CAWSQGSLNQPQHF. In DNA, the CDR3 is TGTGCCTGGAGTCAGGGGAGCCTCAATCAGCCCCAGCATTTT.

This chain joins TRBV11-2 and TRBJ2-5; 8 nucleotides align to TRBD2. The CDR3 is made up of 17 amino acids. V trimming: 0 bases; J trimming: 3 bases; junction bases outside the gene matches: 9. Germline V gene data show CDR1 as SGHAT and CDR2 as FQNNGV. CDR3 DNA sequence: TGTGCCAGCAGCTTAGACACGTGGCTAGCGGGTGAAGAGACCCAGTACTTC. Its protein is CASSLDTWLAGEETQYF.

The chain links TRBV19 to TRBJ1-5, with 8 bases aligning to TRBD1. Germline CDR1 reads LNHDA; CDR2 reads SQIVND (reference sequence). V was pared by 4 bases and J by 5 bases, with 4 bases of the junction left unmatched. The CDR3 consists of 14 residues. The CDR3 spells CASSTGGGDQPQHF. CDR3 coding DNA: TGTGCCAGTAGTACAGGGGGCGGGGATCAGCCCCAGCATTTT.

The V gene is TRBV4-1, the J gene TRBJ2-3, with TRBD2 as a possible D gene (6 bases). This CDR3 has 15 residues. Trimming stripped 1 base from V and 3 bases from J, with 11 bases between. Germline values: CDR1 MGHRA, CDR2 YSYEKL. CDR3 DNA sequence: TGCGCCAGCAGCCAAGTAATAGCGGCTACAGATACGCAGTATTTT. Its translation is CASSQVIAATDTQYF.

CDR3 protein: CSVYHSYQETQYF. Written as DNA, the CDR3 is TGCAGCGTCTACCATTCGTACCAAGAGACCCAGTACTTC. This chain joins TRBV29-1 and TRBJ2-5, with unresolved D. The CDR3 loop spans 13 amino acids. Germline loops: CDR1 SQVTM, CDR2 ANQGSEA. V lost 6 bases, J lost 0 bases, and 11 bases lay in between.

The chain carries TRBV6-5 and TRBJ2-7; D is ambiguous. Between the trimmed V and J ends, which lost 7 bases and 4 bases, there was a span of 17 bases. This CDR3 contains 14 residues. Germline loops: CDR1 MNHEY, CDR2 SVGAGI. The CDR3 sequence is CASKPGAGPYEQYF. The CDR3 DNA reads TGTGCCAGCAAACCCGGAGCAGGACCTTACGAGCAGTACTTC.

This clone was detected a few times. The V call is TRBV4-1, the J call TRBJ1-5; TRBD1 agrees at 7 bases. The CDR3 has 15 residues. CDR1 is MGHRA and CDR2 is YSYEKL in the germline V gene. The V and J ends lost 1 base and 7 bases, in that order; junction bases with no gene match: 7. CDR3 in DNA: TGCGCCAGCAGCCAAGGAACGTCAGGGGGGCAGCCCCAGCATTTT. Translation gives CASSQGTSGGQPQHF.

The chain is built from TRBV2 and TRBJ1-2; TRBD1 might be the D (6 bases). The ends were cut back, 1 base at V and 6 bases at J, with 12 bases in the middle. CDR3 length equals 14 residues. Per germline, CDR1 SNHLY and CDR2 FYNNEI. CDR3 amino acids: CASSEERGVDGYTF. In DNA form, the CDR3 reads TGTGCCAGCAGTGAAGAGAGGGGGGTTGATGGCTACACCTTC.

The chain combines TRBV19 with TRBJ1-1; TRBD1 agrees at 10 bases. In germline, CDR1 is LNHDA, CDR2 SQIVND (reference sequence). Trimming took 5 bases from V and 4 from J; bases not matched to a gene: 13. The CDR3 spans 17 residues. CDR3 sequence reads: CASSAGQGKAIVTEAFF. CDR3 coding DNA: TGTGCCAGTAGTGCGGGACAGGGGAAGGCGATAGTCACTGAAGCTTTCTTT. The complete variable domain, with remaining parts taken from reference TRBV19 and TRBJ1-1, reads DGGITQSPKYLFRKEGQNVTLSCEQNLNHDAMYWYRQDPGQGLRLIYYSQIVNDFQKGDIAEGYSVSREKKESFPLTVTSAQKNPTAFYLCASSAGQGKAIVTEAFFGQGTRLTVV.

This clone was counted only a few times. This sequence joins TRBV2 and TRBJ2-7, with 14 bases matching TRBD2. CDR3 size: 15 residues. Trimming cost V 1 base and J 4 bases; bases outside gene matches: 0. Germline lookup yields CDR1 SNHLY and CDR2 FYNNEI. The CDR3: CASSEGTSGRYEQYF. The DNA of the CDR3 is TGTGCCAGCAGTGAAGGGACTAGCGGGAGGTACGAGCAGTACTTC.

As to this clone: Compared with germline, one end of the junction differs, possibly owing to a read error. The rearrangement joins TRBV7-8 to TRBJ2-7; 13 positions agree with TRBD2. Germline CDR1 and CDR2: SGHVS and FQNEAQ. The CDR3 consists of 14 residues. This CDR3 reads CASSPPTSGRPIGF. The CDR3 nucleotides are TGTGCCAGCAGCCCCCCGACTAGCGGGAGGCCCATCGGTTTC.

The rearrangement joins TRBV18 to TRBJ2-3, with D possibly being TRBD2 (5 bases). Germline V CDR1 and CDR2: KGHSH, LQKENI. This CDR3 has 14 residues. V lost 2 bases and J 2 bases, leaving 8 bases between the germline ends. For the CDR3, the DNA is TGTGCCAGCTCACCAGAGGGCCTCACAGATACGCAGTATTTT. Its protein product is CASSPEGLTDTQYF.

Many counts were recorded for this clone. The rearrangement links TRBV5-1 to TRBJ1-5; 8 nucleotides line up with TRBD1. CDR3 size: 14 residues. In germline, CDR1 is SGHRS, CDR2 YFSETQ. J was trimmed by 7 bases and V by 4 bases; bases with no gene match: 7. CDR3 sequence: CASSRGQEGQPQHF. The CDR3 nucleotides are TGCGCCAGCAGCAGGGGACAGGAAGGCCAGCCCCAGCATTTT.

V and J are TRBV14 and TRBJ1-1; the D is unclear. V lost 1 base and J lost 4, with 10 bases in between. Germline assignment: CDR1 SGHDN and CDR2 FVKESK. This CDR3 spans 14 amino acids. DNA for the CDR3: TGTGCCAGCAGCCAAGGCCCTTGGGGCACTGAAGCTTTCTTT. It translates to CASSQGPWGTEAFF.

The chain links TRBV2 to TRBJ1-6; TRBD1 might be the D (6 bases). V was trimmed by 9 bases and J by 3 bases, leaving 18 bases between them. The V gene's germline CDR1 is SNHLY and CDR2 FYNNEI. The CDR3 loop spans 16 amino acids. The CDR3 DNA reads TGTGCCAGTGGCATCCGGGACACGGACTATAATTCACCCCTCCACTTT. Translating it yields CASGIRDTDYNSPLHF. The whole variable domain, filled in from reference TRBV2 and TRBJ1-6, reads EPEVTQTPSHQVTQMGQEVILRCVPISNHLYFYWYRQILGQKVEFLVSFYNNEISEKSEIFDDQFSVERPDGSNFTLKIRSTKLEDSAMYFCASGIRDTDYNSPLHFGNGTRLTVT.

This clone was observed a few times. This chain joins TRBV5-1 and TRBJ2-7; possible D gene TRBD2, 5 bases. CDR1 SGHRS and CDR2 YFSETQ come from the germline V gene. The CDR3 sequence is 16 residues long. Trimming left V 4 bases short and J 4 bases short, with 21 bases between. The CDR3 nucleotides read TGCGCCAGCAGCCCCCAAGGCCCCGGAACGGGGTACGAGCAGTACTTC. Translating it yields CASSPQGPGTGYEQYF.